The TCR beta chain under discussion was sequenced for a study of T-cell memory formation after mild COVID-19 (dated by TCRdb to the early 2020s). For context, the study as a whole: TCR sequence clusters from the two donors were largely donor specific. The cohort was made up of two young adult volunteers, one female and one male, who were previously healthy. In a couple of donors, T-cell clones that expanded and contracted after mild COVID-19 were followed by sequencing TCRalpha and TCRbeta repertoires longitudinally. Findings and caveats that apply to the study as a whole: The second-wave clones that peaked on day 37 were not confirmed to be SARS-CoV-2 specific. Some responding clones were detected in pre-infection memory, suggesting pre-existing cross-reactive memory T cells joined the SARS-CoV-2 response. Only a couple of mild cases were covered by the study, and larger cohorts that include severe cases with pre-infection samples were considered necessary. Contracting CD4+ clones turned up mainly in the CM and EM memory subsets, whereas EMRA was where CD8+ clones were enriched. Clones that contracted from day 15 to 85 showed balanced CD4/CD8 phenotypes, whereas a second wave of clones that expanded from day 15 to 37 leaned towards CD4+.

PBMCs were isolated by Ficoll-Paque density gradient centrifugation. Instrument used: Illumina NovaSeq 6000. cDNA libraries for TCRalpha and TCRbeta were prepared by 5'RACE using constant-segment primers, with sample barcodes and unique molecular identifiers added. RNA was extracted from every sample with Trizol reagent. Library amplification was performed in two PCR steps, and a second sample barcode and Illumina TruSeq adapters were introduced in the second step. Sequencing of libraries was performed on an Illumina NovaSeq with 2 x 150 bp paired-end reads. In the authors' own workflow: Reads were demultiplexed and collapsed into UMI-guided consensus sequences with migec v1.2.7. Using mixcr v2.1.11, UMI consensuses were aligned to TRA and TRB V and J templates and then assembled into clonotypes. A clonotype was counted as expanded or contracted only when both edgeR and NoisET called the clonotype significant, with the noise models trained on biological replicates. For edgeR calls, a false discovery rate-adjusted p below 0.01 and a log2 fold-change threshold of 1 were applied. As an exploratory analysis of dynamics, max-normalized trajectories of the 1000 most abundant clonotypes were examined by PCA with hierarchical clustering. Each responding clone was given a CD4 or CD8 phenotype based on the CD4+ and CD8+ repertoires, which had been sequenced separately. TCRdb reprocessing: public reads trimmed at Q25 with fastp, clones called with MiXCR, in-frame beta chains kept. One record per CDR3 amino acid sequence lists the most common genes and DNA. V and J calls and clone size were set by TCRdb, not the authors. For this sample there are roughly 370,000 distinct CDR3 sequences; about 15% appear just once. The ten largest account for around a fifth of the sample.

This clonotype turned up a few times. Its antigen remains unidentified. No base-level quality is on record; no much larger clone is a single base apart. CDR1 and CDR2 (WNHNN, SYGVQD) derive from the germline V gene (reference sequence). Taken from cysteine to phenylalanine, the CDR3 has 15 residues. The read is trimmed to its CDR3 DNA, 45 bases read in frame from base 1. V loses 6 bases of germline sequence and J loses 6 bases, and the interval between the two ends is 18 bases. This receptor was identified in a man aged 18 to 30 who had mild COVID-19 (a few samples of this study predate the infection). The sample titles of this study are shuffled in the database, so cell type and time point are left out; the donor was told from shared clones. The sample taken for sequencing was PBMCs or a T cell subset sorted from them (not recorded which). The chain uses TRBV10-1 and TRBJ1-5; a weak D assignment points to TRBD1 (6 bases agree). The CDR3 amino acid sequence is: CASRSRGQRAQPQHF. In nucleotides, the sequence is TGCGCCAGCAGATCCCGGGGGCAGAGGGCTCAGCCCCAGCATTTT.